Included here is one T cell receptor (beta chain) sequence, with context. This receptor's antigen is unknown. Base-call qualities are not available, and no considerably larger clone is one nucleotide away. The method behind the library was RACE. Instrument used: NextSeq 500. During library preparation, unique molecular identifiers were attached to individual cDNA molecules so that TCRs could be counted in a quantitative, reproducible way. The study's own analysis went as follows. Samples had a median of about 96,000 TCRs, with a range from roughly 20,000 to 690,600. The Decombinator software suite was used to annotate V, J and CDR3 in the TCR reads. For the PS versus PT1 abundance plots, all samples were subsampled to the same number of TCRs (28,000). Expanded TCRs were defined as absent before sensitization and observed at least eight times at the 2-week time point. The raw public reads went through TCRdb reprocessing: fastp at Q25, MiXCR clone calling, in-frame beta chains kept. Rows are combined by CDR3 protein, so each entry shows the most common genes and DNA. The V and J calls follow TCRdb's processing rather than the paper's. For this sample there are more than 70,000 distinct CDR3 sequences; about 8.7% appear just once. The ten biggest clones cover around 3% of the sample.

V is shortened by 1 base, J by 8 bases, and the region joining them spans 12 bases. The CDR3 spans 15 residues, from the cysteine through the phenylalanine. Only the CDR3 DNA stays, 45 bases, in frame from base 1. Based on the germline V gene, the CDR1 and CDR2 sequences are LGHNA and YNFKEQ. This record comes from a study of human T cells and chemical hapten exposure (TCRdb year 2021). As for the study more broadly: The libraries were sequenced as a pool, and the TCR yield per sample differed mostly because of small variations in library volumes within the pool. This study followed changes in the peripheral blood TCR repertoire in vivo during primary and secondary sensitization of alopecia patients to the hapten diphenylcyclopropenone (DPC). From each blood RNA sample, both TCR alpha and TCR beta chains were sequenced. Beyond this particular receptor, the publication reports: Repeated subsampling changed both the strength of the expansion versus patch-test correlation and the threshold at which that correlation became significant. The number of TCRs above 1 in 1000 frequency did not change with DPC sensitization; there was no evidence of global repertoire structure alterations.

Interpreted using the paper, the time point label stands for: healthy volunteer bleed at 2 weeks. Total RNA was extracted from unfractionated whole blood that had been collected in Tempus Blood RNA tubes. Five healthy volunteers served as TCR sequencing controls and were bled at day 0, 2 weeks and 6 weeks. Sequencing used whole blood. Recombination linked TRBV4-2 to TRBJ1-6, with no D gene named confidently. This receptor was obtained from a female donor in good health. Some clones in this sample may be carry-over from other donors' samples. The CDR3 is CASSQGPGNDSPLHF. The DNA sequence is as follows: TGTGCCAGCAGCCAAGGTCCGGGAAACGATTCACCCCTCCACTTT.